This T cell receptor (beta chain) was profiled in a study of OX40 agonist ivuxolimab in advanced cancers. Germline CDR1 reads SGDLS; CDR2 reads YYNGEE. Trimming left V 7 bases short and J 5 bases short, with 20 bases between. The CDR3 is 15 amino acids. Method: immunoSEQ multiplex PCR; TCRdb's copy keeps in-frame clones and lacks some. The table includes some 71,000 clones, roughly 85% detected once. Sequenced here: CD4+ or CD8+ T cells sorted from blood, sampled in a trial of the OX40 agonist ivuxolimab. This chain uses TRBV9 with TRBJ2-3, with a possible D match to TRBD2 (5 bases). This receptor was taken from an adult with an advanced solid tumor such as melanoma, head and neck, liver or kidney cancer. CDR3 sequence reads: CASGIGASRGDTQYF. The CDR3 coding sequence is TGTGCCAGCGGGATCGGTGCCTCCCGGGGAGATACGCAGTATTTT.